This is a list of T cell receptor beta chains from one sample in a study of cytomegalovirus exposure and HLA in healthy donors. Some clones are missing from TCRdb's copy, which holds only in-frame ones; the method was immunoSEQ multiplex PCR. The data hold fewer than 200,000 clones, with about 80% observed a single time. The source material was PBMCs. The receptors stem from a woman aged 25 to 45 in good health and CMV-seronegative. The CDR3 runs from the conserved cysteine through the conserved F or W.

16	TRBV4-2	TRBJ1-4	CASSQTTNRVGEKLFF
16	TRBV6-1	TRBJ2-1	CASSDFLAGVGNEQFF
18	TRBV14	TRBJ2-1	CASSQRSGRDSIYNEQFF
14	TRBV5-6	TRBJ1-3	CASGTRGSGNTIYF
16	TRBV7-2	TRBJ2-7	CASSFIAGGPRYEQYF
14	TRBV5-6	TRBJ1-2	CASSHPVRGGGYTF
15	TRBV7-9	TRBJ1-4	CASSSGSTGAEKLFF
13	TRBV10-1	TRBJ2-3	CASTGILGNTQYF
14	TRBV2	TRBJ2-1	CAGHSGLAFGEQFF
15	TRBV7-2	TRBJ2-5	CASSLGGRATETQYF
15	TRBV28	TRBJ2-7	CASSLLQAFSYEQYF
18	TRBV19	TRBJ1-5	CASSWSLQGTRRNQPQHF
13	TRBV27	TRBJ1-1	CASSLRENTEAFF
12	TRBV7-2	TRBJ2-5	CASSPPRETQYF
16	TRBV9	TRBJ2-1	CASSYSRGGVYNEQFF